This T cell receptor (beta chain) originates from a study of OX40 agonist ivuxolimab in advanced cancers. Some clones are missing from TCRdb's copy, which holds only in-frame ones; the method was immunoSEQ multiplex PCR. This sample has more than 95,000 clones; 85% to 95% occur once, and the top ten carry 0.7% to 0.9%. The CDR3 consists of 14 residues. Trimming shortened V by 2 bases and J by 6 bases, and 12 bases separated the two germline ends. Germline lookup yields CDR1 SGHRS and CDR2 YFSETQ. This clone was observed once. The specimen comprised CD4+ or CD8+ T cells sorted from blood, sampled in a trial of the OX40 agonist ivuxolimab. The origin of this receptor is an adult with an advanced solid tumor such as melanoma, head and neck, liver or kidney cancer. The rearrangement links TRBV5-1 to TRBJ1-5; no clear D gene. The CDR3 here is CASSLEGLGQPQHF. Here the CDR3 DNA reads TGCGCCAGCAGCTTAGAGGGCTTGGGTCAGCCCCAGCATTTT. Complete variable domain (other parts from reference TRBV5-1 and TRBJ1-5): KAGVTQTPRYLIKTRGQQVTLSCSPISGHRSVSWYQQTPGQGLQFLFEYFSETQRNKGNFPGRFSGRQFSNSRSEMNVSTLELGDSALYLCASSLEGLGQPQHFGDGTRLSIL.